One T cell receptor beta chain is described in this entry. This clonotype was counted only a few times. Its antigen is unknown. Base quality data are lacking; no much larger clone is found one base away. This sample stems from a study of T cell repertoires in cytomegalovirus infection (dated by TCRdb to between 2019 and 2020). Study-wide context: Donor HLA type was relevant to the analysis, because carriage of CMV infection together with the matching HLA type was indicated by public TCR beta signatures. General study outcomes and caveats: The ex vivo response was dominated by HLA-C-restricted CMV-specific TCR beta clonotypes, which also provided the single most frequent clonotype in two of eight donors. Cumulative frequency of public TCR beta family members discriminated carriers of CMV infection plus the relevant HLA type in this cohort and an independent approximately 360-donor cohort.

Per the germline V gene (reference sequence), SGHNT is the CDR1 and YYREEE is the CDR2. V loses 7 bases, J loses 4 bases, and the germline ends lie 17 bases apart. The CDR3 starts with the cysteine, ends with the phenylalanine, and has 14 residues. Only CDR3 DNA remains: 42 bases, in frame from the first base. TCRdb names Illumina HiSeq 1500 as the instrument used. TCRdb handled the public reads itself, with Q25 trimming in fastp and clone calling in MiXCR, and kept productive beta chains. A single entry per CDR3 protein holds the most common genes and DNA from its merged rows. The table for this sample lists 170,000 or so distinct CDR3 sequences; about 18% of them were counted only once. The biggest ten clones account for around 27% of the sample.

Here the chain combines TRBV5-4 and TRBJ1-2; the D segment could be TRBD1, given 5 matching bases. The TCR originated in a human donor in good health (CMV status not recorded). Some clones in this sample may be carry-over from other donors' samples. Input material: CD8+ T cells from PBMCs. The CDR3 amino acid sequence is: CASPPRQSFYGYTF. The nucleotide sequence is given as TGTGCCAGCCCCCCCCGACAGAGTTTCTATGGCTACACCTTC.